This TCR beta chain was recorded in a study of shared clonotypes between healthy human individuals (dated by TCRdb to the early 2020s). Background for the entire study: The cohort included a few men and a couple of women between 18 and 49 years of age. For each donor, CD4 naive and CD4 memory were each run on three plates, CD8 naive on two plates, and CD8 memory on one plate. To estimate repertoire size and how much clonotype sharing occurs between individuals, the study deeply sequenced the blood TCR repertoires of a handful of healthy adults. Libraries were prepared and TCR repertoires were sequenced by different laboratories using diverse techniques, in order to increase sequencing depth and limit assay-specific biases. Leukapheresis yielded between about 0.8 and 8.9 billion PBMCs per donor. Summary of the overall study and its limitations: Because the study included only a small number of donors, the genetic and exposure-history diversity represented was limited. Pairwise subsampling led to the expectation that sequencing depth would affect the degree of clonotype sharing among donors. Sampling was limited to blood, and TCR repertoires in tissue likely differ from TCR repertoires in blood. Compared with non-shared clonotypes, clonotypes shared by all four sorted-subset donors had higher generation probabilities. Rarefaction of sorted-subset datasets indicated incomplete sequencing despite the large sequencing depth. Sharing across a handful of donors was observed for approximately 5% of naive CD4, over 3% of naive CD8, about 2.5% of memory CD4, and about 0.4% of memory CD8 clonotypes. Larger estimated clonotype richness was generally found for naive subsets than for memory subsets.

Using the deep immunoSEQ assay, TCR CDR3 regions were amplified from genomic DNA by multiplex PCR. Extracted genomic DNA from each cell subset was distributed evenly across all wells of several immunoSEQ 96-well plates, and each plate was treated as a replicate. For sorted subsets, 200 ng of genomic DNA, equivalent to around 29,000 T cell genomes, went into each replicate PCR. Purified libraries were quantified with a Qubit 3.0 fluorometer, sized on a Bioanalyzer 2100, and re-quantified with the KAPA Library Quantification kit. A separate single-read 150-cycle Illumina NextSeq 550 flow cell was used to sequence each immunoSEQ 96-well plate. Turning to the authors' computational methods: Because the immunoSEQ output included only junctional sequences and no quality scores, the filtering could not be the same as the filtering used for full-length reads. Sequences were annotated with PyIR, a Python wrapper for IgBLAST v1.9, using IMGT germline references to assign V/J genes and CDR3. Reads were removed for weak V/J assignments (E-value above 1e-6), missing CDR3, stop codons, out-of-frame junctions, or ambiguous translated residues. V3J clonotypes were defined as sequences sharing an identical inferred V gene, J gene, and CDR3 amino acid sequence. To compute the percentage overlap between repertoires, the number of shared unique clonotypes was divided by the size of the smaller repertoire. RTK rarefaction, the Chao1 estimator, and Recon v2.1 estimates of unobserved clonotypes were used to assess repertoire richness. For all TCRbeta clonotypes obtained by the gDNA method from a handful of donors, generation probabilities were computed with OLGA. TCRdb provides this immuneACCESS table in a form limited to in-frame rearrangements. Some clones are lacking; in checked studies, under half of them reflect an unresolved V gene, and why the rest are absent is not known. V, J and clone size derive from that table, while D and trimming were established from the DNA sequence. The sample table records about 2 million clones; 90% to 95% of these occur just once. The ten largest clones represent under 0.15% of the sample.

The donors were healthy, HIV-negative adults who had no recently reported acute infections or vaccinations. All donors were Caucasian adults living in Nashville, Tennessee, USA. CD4+ T cells were enriched by magnetic negative selection, after which naive cells were positively selected on CD45RA and the negative fraction was taken as the memory subset. Blood was obtained by leukapheresis, after which PBMCs were separated by Ficoll-Histopaque density gradient centrifugation and cryopreserved in liquid nitrogen vapor phase. Analytical flow cytometry was used to check the purity and quantity of every magnetically sorted T cell population. Genomic DNA was isolated from every sorted fraction and measured by UV absorbance on a Nanodrop 2000c. Comments on this clone: Its cognate antigen has yet to be identified. No much larger clone is present one base from it, and per-base qualities are unavailable.

The sequencing input was naive CD4+ T cells sorted from blood. According to the study, the label for this sample's cell subset or site signals: CD45RA+ positively selected. The receptor's source is a man younger than 30 in good health.

The CDR3 reads as follows: CASTNTNTEAFF. The nucleotides are TGTGCCAGCACAAATACGAACACTGAAGCTTTCTTT. The rearranged chain carries TRBV11-2 and TRBJ1-1, with no D gene named confidently. The junction shows trimming of 7 bases on V and 1 base on J, plus 7 bases between the germline ends. CDR1 SGHAT and CDR2 FQNNGV were looked up in the germline V gene. The CDR3 goes from the cysteine to the phenylalanine over 12 residues. Only the CDR3 part of the read is kept: 36 bases, read in frame from the first base.